The entry that follows covers one T cell receptor (beta chain) sequence. Its antigen is still unknown. This sample stems from a study of radiation and T cells in renal cell carcinoma. The study's findings and limits: Pretreatment tumor biopsies were lacking, so baseline clonotypes are unknown.

Generated by immunoSEQ multiplex PCR, the TCRdb table keeps only in-frame clones and is missing some. This sample has about 74,000 clones; 80% to 90% occur once, and the top ten carry approximately 6.2%. Time point indicated: blood 4 weeks post-SBRT, at nephrectomy. Sample treatment: 15 Gy SBRT to primary tumor, nephrectomy 4 weeks later. Nephrectomy followed 15 Gy stereotactic body radiation by 4 weeks. After SBRT, blood was collected at 2 and 4 weeks, plus baseline. The CDR3 runs to 15 residues. The J segment lost 2 bases and the V segment lost 4 bases, leaving 7 bases of the junction unmatched. Per germline, CDR1 SGDLS and CDR2 YYNGEE.

The chain has TRBV9 and TRBJ2-3, with 7 bases aligning to TRBD1. This sequence was found in a woman in her 70s with renal cell carcinoma. Sample: blood, taken from a patient whose treatment included radiotherapy and nephrectomy. The CDR3 is CASSLLQGTTDTQYF. CDR3 sequence (DNA): TGTGCCAGCAGCCTCCTACAGGGGACCACAGATACGCAGTATTTT.